These T cell receptor beta chains were read from a single sample in a study of cytomegalovirus exposure and HLA in healthy donors. Assay: immunoSEQ multiplex PCR; the TCRdb copy retains only in-frame clones and omits some. Found here are about 140,000 clones, roughly four fifths of them singletons; the top ten hold more than 6.5%. Material for sequencing was PBMCs. Receptors were obtained from a young man in good health and CMV-seronegative. CDR3s include the opening cysteine and the closing phenylalanine or tryptophan. D genes are given only for firm matches. Clone size, where shown, is once, few, many, or a class for clones that have expanded.

d_gene	abundance	v_gene	j_gene	CDR3aa
TRBD1	.	TRBV2	TRBJ1-6	CASSEDRSNSPLHF
TRBD1	once	TRBV5-6	TRBJ2-5	CASSKLGQGKETQYF
.	.	TRBV5-4	TRBJ1-1	CATSTRRGMNTEAFF
.	.	TRBV6-5	TRBJ2-7	CASRISFYEQYF
TRBD1	once	TRBV19	TRBJ1-2	CASSPQGAYGYTF
.	once	TRBV27	TRBJ2-5	CASSLREHFAKETQYF
.	.	TRBV4-1	TRBJ1-5	CASSQDGGSQPQHF
.	.	TRBV4-2	TRBJ2-7	CASSPGGSSYEQYF
.	once	TRBV28	TRBJ1-5	CASSSHLSTKNQPQHF
.	.	TRBV5-5	TRBJ1-1	CASSLQPQANTEAFF
TRBD1	.	TRBV9	TRBJ1-2	CASSLTGQVNNYGYTF
.	.	TRBV5-1	TRBJ2-2	CASSWGGEGNGGELFF
.	.	TRBV27	TRBJ1-4	CASSLQGTNEKLFF
TRBD2	once	TRBV2	TRBJ2-7	CASSSLFRLATSSYEQYF
.	.	TRBV28	TRBJ2-1	CASSLNSEQFF
TRBD1	.	TRBV28	TRBJ1-1	CASLATGSYTEALF
TRBD1	once	TRBV28	TRBJ2-5	CASSDERDRGSETQYF
TRBD1	.	TRBV19	TRBJ1-5	CASSIYDRGDQPQHF
.	.	TRBV2	TRBJ1-1	CASRQGNTEAFF
TRBD1	medium-sized	TRBV5-4	TRBJ2-7	CASRERGGPSEQYF
TRBD2	.	TRBV18	TRBJ2-7	CASSPMTSRDDYEQYF
.	.	TRBV28	TRBJ1-1	CASRLQGYTEAFF
TRBD1	.	TRBV6-5	TRBJ1-2	CASNWGPTGIDGYTF
TRBD1	few	TRBV25-1	TRBJ2-3	CASSDPQGPSTDTQYF
.	few	TRBV6-4	TRBJ2-1	CASSDSQPSNEQFF
.	.	TRBV7-8	TRBJ2-3	CASAPSRMGDTQYF